A selection of T cell receptor beta chains follows, all from one sample in a study of blood T cell repertoires in COVID-19. Assay: immunoSEQ multiplex PCR; the TCRdb copy retains only in-frame clones and omits some. The sample consists of roughly 36,000 clones, 85% of them appearing once. The sequenced sample consisted of peripheral blood. The receptors stem from a man in his 60s with acute or convalescent COVID-19. Both conserved end residues are part of each CDR3. D genes are given only for firm matches.

j_gene: TRBJ2-7
d_gene: -
v_gene: TRBV3-1/TRBV3-2
CDR3nt: TGTGCCAGCAGCCACGGCGGGTACGAGCAGTACTTC
CDR3aa: CASSHGGYEQYF

j_gene: TRBJ1-6
d_gene: -
v_gene: TRBV7-2
CDR3nt: TGTGCCAGCAGCTTAGAGAGGGACCTCCACTTT
CDR3aa: CASSLERDLHF

j_gene: TRBJ2-1
d_gene: TRBD2
v_gene: TRBV9
CDR3nt: TGTGCCAGCAGCGTAGAGGGACTAGCCGGCAATGAGCAGTTCTTC
CDR3aa: CASSVEGLAGNEQFF

j_gene: TRBJ2-2
d_gene: -
v_gene: TRBV10-2
CDR3nt: TGCGCCAGCGAGGGGGTCGGATTAAACACCGGGGAGCTGTTTTTT
CDR3aa: CASEGVGLNTGELFF

j_gene: TRBJ1-5
d_gene: -
v_gene: TRBV6-2/TRBV6-3
CDR3nt: TGTGCCAGCAGTTGGCAGGGGTTTGGCAATCAGCCCCAGCATTTT
CDR3aa: CASSWQGFGNQPQHF

j_gene: TRBJ1-1
d_gene: TRBD1
v_gene: TRBV5-4
CDR3nt: TGTGCCAGCAGCTCCGAAGGCAGGGGGCCGGGGAACACTGAAGCTTTCTTT
CDR3aa: CASSSEGRGPGNTEAFF

j_gene: TRBJ1-1
d_gene: TRBD1
v_gene: TRBV12-3/TRBV12-4
CDR3nt: TGTGCCAGCAGACCCAGGGGGGTGACTGAAGCTTTCTTT
CDR3aa: CASRPRGVTEAFF

j_gene: TRBJ2-3
d_gene: TRBD2
v_gene: TRBV28
CDR3nt: TGTGCCAGCAGTTTAGTGGAGGGCGGGAGGGATACGCAGTATTTT
CDR3aa: CASSLVEGGRDTQYF

j_gene: TRBJ2-3
d_gene: TRBD2
v_gene: TRBV5-1
CDR3nt: TGCGCCAGCAGCAGTGGTGGTAGCGGGGCGGATACGCAGTATTTT
CDR3aa: CASSSGGSGADTQYF

j_gene: TRBJ2-7
d_gene: TRBD1
v_gene: TRBV6-5
CDR3nt: TGTGCCAGCAACCCTTCCGGGACAGGGTACGAGCAGTACTTC
CDR3aa: CASNPSGTGYEQYF

j_gene: TRBJ1-6
d_gene: -
v_gene: TRBV20-1
CDR3nt: TGCAGTGCTAGTTCTGGTAGGGGGGGCTTACCCCTCCACTTT
CDR3aa: CSASSGRGGLPLHF

j_gene: TRBJ1-2
d_gene: -
v_gene: TRBV5-4
CDR3nt: TGTGCCAGCAGCTTGTCGGAGATCTATGGCTACACCTTC
CDR3aa: CASSLSEIYGYTF

j_gene: TRBJ2-3
d_gene: TRBD1
v_gene: TRBV29-1
CDR3nt: TGCAGCGTGTGGGGACAGGACACAGATACGCAGTATTTT
CDR3aa: CSVWGQDTDTQYF

j_gene: TRBJ2-5
d_gene: TRBD2
v_gene: TRBV7-9
CDR3nt: TGTGCCAGCAGCTTAGCACTAGCGGAGGTGGGAGAGACCCAGTACTTC
CDR3aa: CASSLALAEVGETQYF

j_gene: TRBJ1-1
d_gene: -
v_gene: TRBV3-1/TRBV3-2
CDR3nt: TGTGCCAGAGACCTAAAGGGGGTAAACACTGAAGCTTTCTTT
CDR3aa: CARDLKGVNTEAFF

j_gene: TRBJ1-2
d_gene: -
v_gene: TRBV2
CDR3nt: TGTGCCAGCACCTGGCAGGGCGGCGGCTACACCTTC
CDR3aa: CASTWQGGGYTF

j_gene: TRBJ1-5
d_gene: TRBD1
v_gene: TRBV18
CDR3nt: TGTGCCAGCTCACCAGGGACAGCCGGCAATCAGCCCCAGCATTTT
CDR3aa: CASSPGTAGNQPQHF

j_gene: TRBJ2-5
d_gene: TRBD1
v_gene: TRBV30
CDR3nt: TGTGCCTGGGACAGGGGACAGGAGACCCAGTACTTC
CDR3aa: CAWDRGQETQYF

j_gene: TRBJ2-7
d_gene: TRBD2
v_gene: TRBV4-2
CDR3nt: TGTGCCAGCAGCCAAGCTGGGTCGGGGGGGACTAAGAGCTCCTACGAGCAGTACTTC
CDR3aa: CASSQAGSGGTKSSYEQYF

j_gene: TRBJ2-3
d_gene: TRBD2
v_gene: TRBV12-3/TRBV12-4
CDR3nt: TGTGCCAGCAGTCGGGTAGCGGGAGATACGCAGTATTTT
CDR3aa: CASSRVAGDTQYF